This T cell receptor (beta chain) was documented in a study of early T cells in non-severe SARS-CoV-2 infection. This clonotype was detected a few times. TCRdb ran MiXCR on the 5' RACE reads and lists one entry per CDR3 protein. Among 70,000 to 95,000 distinct CDR3 sequences listed, around a tenth were seen once. The sample consisted of whole blood. The receptor was derived from an adult who was a healthcare worker with PCR-confirmed SARS-CoV-2 infection or an uninfected control (not recorded which).

The CDR3 is CASSFRSVTQYF. The DNA for the CDR3 is TGTGCCAGCAGCTTCAGGTCGGTCACGCAGTATTTT. The chain joins TRBV11-2 to TRBJ2-3, with D unclear. V lost 3 bases to trimming and J lost 9 bases, with 10 bases between them. The CDR3 sequence is 12 residues long. Germline CDR1 reads SGHAT; CDR2 reads FQNNGV.